These T cell receptor beta chains were read from a single sample in a study of CD8+ T cells in alopecia areata. Assay: immunoSEQ multiplex PCR; the TCRdb copy retains only in-frame clones and omits some. The sample records about 150,000 clones, 58% being singletons. The sample in question was CD4+ T cells sorted from blood, obtained at week 0. Every receptor here comes from a human donor with alopecia areata. CDR3s include the opening cysteine and the closing phenylalanine or tryptophan. Each record gives: D gene, J gene, clone size, V gene, CDR3 DNA, CDR3 protein. The D gene is left open where the match is weak. A clone size is listed for some rows: how often the clone was seen (once, few, many), or a class if it is expanded.

D gene: -
J gene: TRBJ2-3
clone size: -
V gene: TRBV2
CDR3 DNA: TGTGCCAGCAGTGAAATGAGCGGTACGCAGTATTTT
CDR3 protein: CASSEMSGTQYF

D gene: TRBD1
J gene: TRBJ1-2
clone size: -
V gene: TRBV18
CDR3 DNA: TGTGCCAGCTCACCGGGACAGGGCTACTATGGCTACACCTTC
CDR3 protein: CASSPGQGYYGYTF

D gene: TRBD1
J gene: TRBJ1-6
clone size: few
V gene: TRBV5-4
CDR3 DNA: TGTGCCAGCAGCTTAGGGGACAGCTCCTATAATTCACCCCTCCACTTT
CDR3 protein: CASSLGDSSYNSPLHF

D gene: TRBD1
J gene: TRBJ2-7
clone size: few
V gene: TRBV29-1
CDR3 DNA: TGCAGCGCCGTGAGGACAGGGGACGAGCAGTACTTC
CDR3 protein: CSAVRTGDEQYF

D gene: -
J gene: TRBJ2-5
clone size: few
V gene: TRBV7-2
CDR3 DNA: TGTGCCAGCAAGGGGACTGTCCAAGAGACCCAGTACTTC
CDR3 protein: CASKGTVQETQYF

D gene: -
J gene: TRBJ2-5
clone size: -
V gene: TRBV5-6
CDR3 DNA: TGTGCCAGCAGCTTGGAGAGGGGGGAGACCCAGTACTTC
CDR3 protein: CASSLERGETQYF

D gene: TRBD2
J gene: TRBJ2-1
clone size: -
V gene: TRBV30
CDR3 DNA: TGTGCCTGTACCAGCGGGGGGTACAATGAGCAGTTCTTC
CDR3 protein: CACTSGGYNEQFF

D gene: -
J gene: TRBJ2-2
clone size: -
V gene: TRBV19
CDR3 DNA: TGTGCCAGTAGTAAGGGTGGTAGTCCGGCCGGGGAGCTGTTTTTT
CDR3 protein: CASSKGGSPAGELFF

D gene: -
J gene: TRBJ1-5
clone size: -
V gene: TRBV30
CDR3 DNA: TGTGCCTGGAGTGTACTGGGCAGGGGAGATAATCAGCCCCAGCATTTT
CDR3 protein: CAWSVLGRGDNQPQHF

D gene: -
J gene: TRBJ1-1
clone size: -
V gene: TRBV7-2
CDR3 DNA: TGTGCCAGCAGCTTACACAGTAACATGAACACTGAAGCTTTCTTT
CDR3 protein: CASSLHSNMNTEAFF

D gene: -
J gene: TRBJ1-1
clone size: few
V gene: TRBV18
CDR3 DNA: TGTGCCAGCTCACCAGGGACGCTAAACACTGAAGCTTTCTTT
CDR3 protein: CASSPGTLNTEAFF

D gene: -
J gene: TRBJ1-3
clone size: -
V gene: TRBV30
CDR3 DNA: TGTGCCTGGAGTGTCGTCGGCTCTGGAAACACCATATATTTT
CDR3 protein: CAWSVVGSGNTIYF

D gene: TRBD1
J gene: TRBJ2-1
clone size: -
V gene: TRBV7-2
CDR3 DNA: TGTGCCAGCAGCTCGACAGGGAATGAGCAGTTCTTC
CDR3 protein: CASSSTGNEQFF

D gene: -
J gene: TRBJ2-2
clone size: -
V gene: TRBV9
CDR3 DNA: TGTGCCAGCAGCCCCCTAGTAGCGTCGGGCGGGGAGCTGTTTTTT
CDR3 protein: CASSPLVASGGELFF

D gene: TRBD2
J gene: TRBJ2-1
clone size: few
V gene: TRBV6-5
CDR3 DNA: TGTGCCAGCAGTTACTCTCTAGCGGGGGATGAGCAGTTCTTC
CDR3 protein: CASSYSLAGDEQFF

D gene: -
J gene: TRBJ1-2
clone size: few
V gene: TRBV4-1
CDR3 DNA: TGCGCCAGCAGCCAAGAGTACAGGGACCATGGCTACACCTTC
CDR3 protein: CASSQEYRDHGYTF

D gene: TRBD1
J gene: TRBJ1-2
clone size: once
V gene: TRBV6-6
CDR3 DNA: TGTGCCAGCAGTTACGCCAGGGGGAACTATGGCTACACCTTC
CDR3 protein: CASSYARGNYGYTF

D gene: -
J gene: TRBJ1-1
clone size: -
V gene: TRBV27
CDR3 DNA: TGTGCCAGCAGTTCACCCGGAGAGGGAGGGACTGAAGCTTTCTTT
CDR3 protein: CASSSPGEGGTEAFF

D gene: TRBD1
J gene: TRBJ2-7
clone size: -
V gene: TRBV7-2
CDR3 DNA: TGTGCCAGCAGTTACGACAGGGGTTACGAGCAGTACTTC
CDR3 protein: CASSYDRGYEQYF

D gene: -
J gene: TRBJ1-5
clone size: -
V gene: TRBV6-5
CDR3 DNA: TGTGCCAGCGCCACCCGTTTGGGCAATCAGCCCCAGCATTTT
CDR3 protein: CASATRLGNQPQHF

D gene: -
J gene: TRBJ2-7
clone size: -
V gene: TRBV2
CDR3 DNA: TGTGCCAGCAGCGGTCCCGGGACCTACGAGCAGTACTTC
CDR3 protein: CASSGPGTYEQYF

D gene: TRBD1
J gene: TRBJ2-3
clone size: -
V gene: TRBV5-4
CDR3 DNA: TGTGCCAGCAGCCGACAGGGGAGCTGGGGCACAGATACGCAGTATTTT
CDR3 protein: CASSRQGSWGTDTQYF

D gene: -
J gene: TRBJ2-3
clone size: -
V gene: TRBV29-1
CDR3 DNA: TGCAGCGTTGACAGGACAACAGATACGCAGTATTTT
CDR3 protein: CSVDRTTDTQYF

D gene: -
J gene: TRBJ2-2
clone size: -
V gene: TRBV4-3
CDR3 DNA: TGCGCCAGCAGCCAAGCCCCCAGGGGGGGGGTGACCGGGGAGCTGTTTTTT
CDR3 protein: CASSQAPRGGVTGELFF

D gene: -
J gene: TRBJ2-3
clone size: few
V gene: TRBV5-6
CDR3 DNA: TGTGCCAGCAGCTTGGATGGGAGGGGGTTCACAGATACGCAGTATTTT
CDR3 protein: CASSLDGRGFTDTQYF

D gene: -
J gene: TRBJ2-3
clone size: -
V gene: TRBV9
CDR3 DNA: TGTGCCAGCAGCGTAGGGGGCACAGATACGCAGTATTTT
CDR3 protein: CASSVGGTDTQYF

D gene: TRBD1
J gene: TRBJ2-4
clone size: few
V gene: TRBV5-1
CDR3 DNA: TGCGCCAGCAGCCACTATCCGGGACAGGGTCTTGACATTCAGTACTTC
CDR3 protein: CASSHYPGQGLDIQYF

D gene: -
J gene: TRBJ2-7
clone size: -
V gene: TRBV7-6
CDR3 DNA: TGTGCCAGCAGCCCCCTCAGGGATTTCGAGCAGTACTTC
CDR3 protein: CASSPLRDFEQYF

D gene: TRBD1
J gene: TRBJ2-5
clone size: -
V gene: TRBV6-1
CDR3 DNA: TGTGCCAGCAGTGGGGCTGGACAGGGGGCCCCCAGCGAAGAGACCCAGTACTTC
CDR3 protein: CASSGAGQGAPSEETQYF

D gene: -
J gene: TRBJ2-4
clone size: -
V gene: TRBV5-4
CDR3 DNA: TGTGCCAGCAGCTCAAGGGTTGCCAAAAACATTCAGTACTTC
CDR3 protein: CASSSRVAKNIQYF

D gene: TRBD1
J gene: TRBJ2-3
clone size: few
V gene: TRBV7-2
CDR3 DNA: TGTGCCAGCAGACCACAGGGGCCTGCGCAGTATTTT
CDR3 protein: CASRPQGPAQYF

D gene: -
J gene: TRBJ1-6
clone size: -
V gene: TRBV5-1
CDR3 DNA: TGCGCCAGCAGCCACGAGGGTAGCGATTCACCCCTCCACTTT
CDR3 protein: CASSHEGSDSPLHF

D gene: -
J gene: TRBJ1-1
clone size: -
V gene: TRBV7-9
CDR3 DNA: TGTGCCAGCAGCTTAGCGCGCTGGACAGAAGCTTTCTTT
CDR3 protein: CASSLARWTEAFF

D gene: -
J gene: TRBJ2-7
clone size: -
V gene: TRBV30
CDR3 DNA: TGTGCCTGGAAGCGGCCAGGGGATAAGGGGCAGTACTTC
CDR3 protein: CAWKRPGDKGQYF

D gene: TRBD2
J gene: TRBJ2-7
clone size: -
V gene: TRBV10-3
CDR3 DNA: TGTGCCATCAGTGAGGCCCTAGCGGGGGGGCGGTACGAGCAGTACTTC
CDR3 protein: CAISEALAGGRYEQYF

D gene: -
J gene: TRBJ2-3
clone size: -
V gene: TRBV4-3
CDR3 DNA: TGCGCCAGCAGCCAAAATTGGAGGGGGGTCACAGATACGCAGTATTTT
CDR3 protein: CASSQNWRGVTDTQYF

D gene: -
J gene: TRBJ1-1
clone size: -
V gene: TRBV30
CDR3 DNA: TGTGCCTGGAGTGACCTCAACACTGAAGCTTTCTTT
CDR3 protein: CAWSDLNTEAFF

D gene: -
J gene: TRBJ2-7
clone size: -
V gene: TRBV2
CDR3 DNA: TGTGCCAGCAGTGAAGGGCGGCTTGCCCCCGAGCAGTACTTC
CDR3 protein: CASSEGRLAPEQYF

D gene: -
J gene: TRBJ2-1
clone size: -
V gene: TRBV7-2
CDR3 DNA: TGTGCCAGCAGCCTGGACACCTACAATGAGCAGTTCTTC
CDR3 protein: CASSLDTYNEQFF